The rows below give T cell receptor beta chains drawn from one sample of a study of identical twins. TCRdb reanalysed the 5' RACE reads using MiXCR and keeps one entry per CDR3 protein. This sample has around 690,000 distinct CDR3 sequences, with around 21% found just once. This same sample was also taken into another study, of T cells expressing NK-cell markers.

Material: PBMCs. The source of these receptors is a woman under 30 in good health. The CDR3 runs from the conserved cysteine through the conserved F or W. A D gene is named only where the DNA matches it firmly. Clone size is not always given. Where it is, it says once, few, many or a class for expanded clones.

abundance: NA; v_gene: TRBV18; d_gene: NA; j_gene: TRBJ2-7; CDR3nt: TGTGCCAGCTCACCAAGGGATTTTGAGCAGTACTTC; CDR3aa: CASSPRDFEQYF
abundance: few; v_gene: TRBV7-9; d_gene: NA; j_gene: TRBJ2-1; CDR3nt: TGTGCCAGCAGCCCCCGCGGGACGGATATCTCCTACAATGAGCAGTTCTTC; CDR3aa: CASSPRGTDISYNEQFF
abundance: few; v_gene: TRBV12-3/TRBV12-4; d_gene: NA; j_gene: TRBJ2-1; CDR3nt: TGTGCCAGCAGTTCCGCTAGCAACCCGGAATTCTTC; CDR3aa: CASSSASNPEFF
abundance: few; v_gene: TRBV13; d_gene: TRBD2; j_gene: TRBJ2-3; CDR3nt: TGTGCCAGCAGCTTAGTGGAATACCGCCGGGGACTAGTGGCAGATACGCAGTATTTT; CDR3aa: CASSLVEYRRGLVADTQYF
abundance: few; v_gene: TRBV18; d_gene: NA; j_gene: TRBJ2-7; CDR3nt: TGTGCCAGCTCACCGTCCACCACAGGGACGATCTACGAGCAGTACTTC; CDR3aa: CASSPSTTGTIYEQYF
abundance: once; v_gene: TRBV6-5; d_gene: TRBD2; j_gene: TRBJ2-1; CDR3nt: TGTGCCAGCAGTTACTCCCCTGTAGCGGGAGGTGAGCAGTTCTTC; CDR3aa: CASSYSPVAGGEQFF
abundance: few; v_gene: TRBV5-1; d_gene: TRBD2; j_gene: TRBJ2-1; CDR3nt: TGCGCCAGCAGCTTGGAGTCTAGCGGCCCCGGGCAGTTCTTC; CDR3aa: CASSLESSGPGQFF
abundance: NA; v_gene: TRBV7-8; d_gene: TRBD2; j_gene: TRBJ2-1; CDR3nt: TGTGCCAGCAGCACAAGACTAGCGATCTACAATGAGCAGTTCTTC; CDR3aa: CASSTRLAIYNEQFF
abundance: few; v_gene: TRBV25-1; d_gene: TRBD1; j_gene: TRBJ2-5; CDR3nt: TGTGCCAGCAGTGAAACGGGGACAGTGCAAGAGACCCAGTACTTC; CDR3aa: CASSETGTVQETQYF
abundance: few; v_gene: TRBV12-3/TRBV12-4; d_gene: NA; j_gene: TRBJ1-4; CDR3nt: TGTGCCAGCAGTTTAGGGCAGGGAAAGGGAAAACTGTTTTTT; CDR3aa: CASSLGQGKGKLFF
abundance: NA; v_gene: TRBV20-1; d_gene: TRBD2; j_gene: TRBJ2-4; CDR3nt: TGCAGTGCTAAACTAGCGGGAGGGCCCGGCAAAAACATTCAGTACTTC; CDR3aa: CSAKLAGGPGKNIQYF
abundance: NA; v_gene: TRBV6-5; d_gene: NA; j_gene: TRBJ2-7; CDR3nt: TGTGCCAGCAGTTACGCCCCTCGGACACCCTACGAGCAGTACTTC; CDR3aa: CASSYAPRTPYEQYF
abundance: few; v_gene: TRBV7-2; d_gene: NA; j_gene: TRBJ2-3; CDR3nt: TGTGCCAGCAGCCCCGTCGGGGGGCGGACAGATACGCAGTATTTT; CDR3aa: CASSPVGGRTDTQYF
abundance: NA; v_gene: TRBV27; d_gene: TRBD2; j_gene: TRBJ2-1; CDR3nt: TGTGCCAGCAGTCGGACACTAGCGGGAGGCCGGAATGAGCAGTTCTTC; CDR3aa: CASSRTLAGGRNEQFF
abundance: few; v_gene: TRBV7-2; d_gene: NA; j_gene: TRBJ2-2; CDR3nt: TGTGCCAGCAGCTTAGCGGTGGAGAACACCGGGGAGCTGTTTTTT; CDR3aa: CASSLAVENTGELFF
abundance: many; v_gene: TRBV20-1; d_gene: TRBD2; j_gene: TRBJ2-1; CDR3nt: TGCAGTGCTAGACAACCTAGCGGCCATAACTCCTACAATGAGCAGTTCTTC; CDR3aa: CSARQPSGHNSYNEQFF
abundance: few; v_gene: TRBV29-1; d_gene: NA; j_gene: TRBJ2-7; CDR3nt: TGCAGCGTCATACCCCCGGGACACCCCGAGCAGTACTTC; CDR3aa: CSVIPPGHPEQYF
abundance: NA; v_gene: TRBV7-6; d_gene: NA; j_gene: TRBJ2-3; CDR3nt: TGTGCCAGCAGCTTCCATGGGGACACAGATACGCAGTATTTT; CDR3aa: CASSFHGDTDTQYF